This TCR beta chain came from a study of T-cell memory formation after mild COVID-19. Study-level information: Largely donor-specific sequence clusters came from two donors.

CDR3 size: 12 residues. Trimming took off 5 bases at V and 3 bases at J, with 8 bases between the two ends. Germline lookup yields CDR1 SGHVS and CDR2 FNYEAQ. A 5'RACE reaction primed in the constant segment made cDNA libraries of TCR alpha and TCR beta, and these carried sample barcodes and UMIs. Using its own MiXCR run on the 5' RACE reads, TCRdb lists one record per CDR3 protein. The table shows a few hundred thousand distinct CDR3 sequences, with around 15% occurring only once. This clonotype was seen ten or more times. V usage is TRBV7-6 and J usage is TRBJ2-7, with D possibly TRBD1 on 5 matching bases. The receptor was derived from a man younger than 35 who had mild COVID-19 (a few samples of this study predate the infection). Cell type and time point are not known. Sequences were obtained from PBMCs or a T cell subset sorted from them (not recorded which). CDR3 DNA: TGTGCCAGCAGCCCCACAGGCTACGAGCAGTACTTC. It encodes CASSPTGYEQYF.